A single sample gave rise to the 30 T cell receptor beta chains below, sequenced in a study of T-cell reconstitution after alpha-beta-depleted transplantation in children. Unique molecular identifiers were built into the TCRbeta library. TCRdb analysed the PCR reads with MiXCR anew, one entry per CDR3 protein. The sample records approximately 82,000 distinct CDR3 sequences, 15% to 19% being singletons. Sample: PBMCs, mostly from graft donor cells, taken 180 days after TCRalphabeta/CD19-depleted stem cell transplant. These receptors were taken from a male patient aged 2-10 years who had a stem cell transplant for acute lymphoblastic leukemia, so the T cells may come from the graft donor.

This clonotype has a handful of counts. Here the CDR3 reads CASSPSGINEQFF. DNA for the CDR3: TGTGCCAGCAGCCCTAGCGGGATCAATGAGCAGTTCTTC. The chain links TRBV6-4 to TRBJ2-1, with 9 bases fitting TRBD2. Trimming at V came to 6 bases and at J to 6 bases, leaving 3 bases not matched to a gene. This CDR3 is built from 13 residues. The germline V gene has CDR1 MRHNA and CDR2 SNTAGT.

The chain links TRBV5-1 to TRBJ2-1, with a weak D call TRBD1 (7 bases). With 6 bases removed from V and 2 bases from J, the gap between germline ends came to 15 bases. The germline V gene encodes CDR1 SGHRS and CDR2 YFSETQ. The CDR3 runs 15 residues. CDR3 sequence (DNA): TGCGCCAGCAACTCACTCAGGGGGGCCTACAATGAGCAGTTCTTC. As protein: CASNSLRGAYNEQFF.

This clonotype was counted ten times or more. The chain couples TRBV12-3 or TRBV12-4 to TRBJ2-7; either TRBD1 or TRBD2 may fit D (5 bases each). The V end lost 7 bases, the J end lost 2 bases, and 15 bases lay between the germline ends. The CDR3 spans 14 residues. CDR3: CASTSGTAPYEQYF. The CDR3 coding sequence is TGTGCCAGCACCTCCGGGACGGCCCCCTACGAGCAGTACTTC.

Many counts were recorded for this clonotype. The rearrangement joins TRBV20-1 to TRBJ2-2, with D maybe TRBD1 (5 bases). The CDR3 loop spans 17 amino acids. Germline V gene sequence: CDR1 DFQATT, CDR2 SNEGSKA (reference sequence). The V and J ends lost 1 base and 1 base respectively, with 16 bases between them. The CDR3 spells CSARALDKTQNTGELFF. For the CDR3, the DNA is TGCAGTGCTAGAGCCCTGGACAAGACTCAGAACACCGGGGAGCTGTTTTTT.

This clonotype has a handful of counts. The chain recombines TRBV12-3 or TRBV12-4 with TRBJ1-6; D is unresolved. V lost 1 base to trimming and J lost 0 bases, with 7 bases between them. This CDR3 is 16 amino acids long. The CDR3 DNA reads as TGTGCCAGCAGTTTAGGCAGAGACTCCTATAATTCACCCCTCCACTTT. This gives the protein CASSLGRDSYNSPLHF.

A few counts support this clonotype. The chain employs TRBV7-9 and TRBJ1-4; TRBD1 matches 7 bases. Germline V gene data show CDR1 as SEHNR and CDR2 as FQNEAQ (reference sequence). Trimming at V came to 6 bases and at J to 6 bases, leaving 13 bases not matched to a gene. The CDR3 sequence is 16 residues long. The CDR3 spells CASRPSGQVGDEKLFF. The CDR3 DNA is TGTGCCAGCAGACCCTCCGGACAGGTTGGAGATGAAAAACTGTTTTTT.

This clonotype was seen only a few times. The V gene is TRBV7-9, the J gene TRBJ2-2, with D unresolved. The CDR3 covers 15 residues. V lost 2 bases and J lost 6, with 13 bases in between. Germline CDR1 and CDR2: SEHNR and FQNEAQ (reference sequence). The CDR3 region is CASSLRVSKAGELFF. CDR3 coding DNA: TGTGCCAGCAGCTTACGGGTATCCAAGGCCGGGGAGCTGTTTTTT.

The chain carries TRBV29-1 and TRBJ1-2, with 7 bases identical to TRBD1. The germline gives CDR1 SQVTM, CDR2 ANQGSEA. The CDR3 covers 13 residues. V lost 6 bases to trimming and J lost 3 bases; unmatched junction nucleotides: 7. CDR3 region: CSVRTGADYGYTF. CDR3 nucleotide sequence: TGCAGCGTGAGGACAGGCGCGGACTATGGCTACACCTTC.

This clonotype came up a few times. This rearrangement joins TRBV12-3 or TRBV12-4 to TRBJ2-2, with D unresolved. With 6 bases removed from V and 5 bases from J, the gap between germline ends came to 4 bases. This CDR3 region has 11 residues. DNA for the CDR3: TGTGCCAGCAGACCAACCGGGGAGCTGTTTTTT. It yields the protein CASRPTGELFF.

This clonotype occurred a few times. The chain carries TRBV11-2 and TRBJ2-1; D tentatively fits TRBD1 or TRBD2 (5 bases each). Between the trimmed V and J ends, which lost 3 bases and 15 bases, there was a span of 18 bases. CDR1 and CDR2 (germline): SGHAT, FQNNGV. This CDR3 contains 13 residues. CDR3 sequence: CASSFNSGTNGFF. In nucleotides, the CDR3 is TGTGCCAGCAGCTTTAATTCCGGGACCAACGGGTTCTTC.

The chain combines TRBV13 with TRBJ2-7; D not certain. Deletions cut 2 bases from V and 7 bases from J, with 12 bases between. This CDR3 contains 13 residues. Germline V gene data show CDR1 as PRHDT and CDR2 as FYEKMQ (reference sequence). The CDR3 DNA is TGTGCCAGCAGCTTATCACATACGACGGAGCAGTACTTC. Amino acids: CASSLSHTTEQYF.

The rearrangement uses TRBV20-1 and TRBJ2-1; D perhaps matches TRBD2 (5 bases). Germline V lookup: CDR1 DFQATT, CDR2 SNEGSKA (reference sequence). Trimming removed 6 bases at V and 0 bases at J, with 12 bases between. CDR3 length: 14 amino acids. This CDR3 reads CSAPRTRSYNEQFF. CDR3 sequence (DNA): TGCAGTGCCCCGAGGACTCGCTCCTACAATGAGCAGTTCTTC.

The chain carries TRBV18 and TRBJ2-5; TRBD1 is a possible D gene (6 bases). Trimming pared 3 bases from V and 5 bases from J, leaving 16 bases between. This CDR3 comprises 15 residues. Per the germline V gene, CDR1 is KGHSH and CDR2 is LQKENI. In DNA form, the CDR3 reads TGTGCCAGCTCACCGTCCAGGGGAAAATGGGAGACCCAGTACTTC. The encoded protein is CASSPSRGKWETQYF.

A few counts support this clonotype. The V and J genes are TRBV28 and TRBJ2-3; D remains unclear. V was cut by 6 bases and J by 9 bases, with 13 bases left in between. This CDR3 spans 12 amino acids. Germline assignment: CDR1 MDHEN and CDR2 SYDVKM. The CDR3 DNA reads as TGTGCCAGCAGCACCGCGACGGAGACGCAGTATTTT. Protein: CASSTATETQYF. Complete variable domain (other parts from reference TRBV28 and TRBJ2-3): DVKVTQSSRYLVKRTGEKVFLECVQDMDHENMFWYRQDPGLGLRLIYFSYDVKMKEKGDIPEGYSVSREKKERFSLILESASTNQTSMYLCASSTATETQYFGPGTRLTVL.

The rearrangement joins TRBV6-2 or TRBV6-3 to TRBJ2-3, with D unresolved. There are 13 residues in the CDR3. Trimming took 4 bases from V and 9 from J, leaving 14 bases between them. In germline, CDR1 is MNHEY, CDR2 SVGEGT. This CDR3 is CASSWGGQTTQYF. For the CDR3, the DNA is TGTGCCAGCAGTTGGGGTGGGCAGACCACGCAGTATTTT.

The chain recombines TRBV7-9 with TRBJ2-1, with 9 bases matching TRBD2. The CDR3 covers 14 residues. The germline gives CDR1 SEHNR, CDR2 FQNEAQ (reference sequence). The V segment lost 7 bases and the J segment 2 bases; nucleotides outside the gene matches: 3. In DNA form, the CDR3 reads TGTGCCAGCATGCTAGCGGGGACCTACAATGAGCAGTTCTTC. It codes for CASMLAGTYNEQFF.

The V and J genes are TRBV29-1 and TRBJ1-2, with 12 bases identical to TRBD1. Germline trimming cut 4 bases from V and 5 bases from J; bases unmatched to any gene: 2. This CDR3 region has 13 residues. The V gene's germline CDR1 is SQVTM and CDR2 ANQGSEA. In DNA, the CDR3 is TGCAGCGTTGCGGGACAGGGGGCTTATGGCTACACCTTC. Its translation: CSVAGQGAYGYTF.

The gene calls are TRBV7-9 and TRBJ2-1; D remains unclear. There are 13 residues in the CDR3. V was clipped by 1 base and J by 7 bases, with 8 bases between them. The germline gives CDR1 SEHNR, CDR2 FQNEAQ (reference sequence). CDR3 in DNA: TGTGCCAGCAGCTTAGTACCAAGGAATGAGCAGTTCTTC. Residues: CASSLVPRNEQFF.

The chain joins TRBV5-1 to TRBJ2-2, with 8 bases fitting TRBD1. V shed 4 bases and J 1 base; nucleotides not matched to a gene: 12. From germline, CDR1 is SGHRS and CDR2 YFSETQ. The CDR3 loop spans 18 amino acids. The CDR3 here is CASSHRQGTLLNTGELFF. The CDR3 DNA is TGCGCCAGCAGCCATCGACAGGGGACCCTCCTGAACACCGGGGAGCTGTTTTTT.

This clonotype was seen a few times. The chain couples TRBV6-2 or TRBV6-3 to TRBJ1-2, with TRBD1 matching 9 bases. Trimming at V came to 6 bases and at J to 4 bases, leaving 9 bases not matched to a gene. CDR3 length: 15 residues. The germline gives CDR1 MNHEY, CDR2 SVGEGT. The CDR3 bases are TGTGCCAGCAGAGATACAGGGGGCTGGAGCTATGGCTACACCTTC. Translated: CASRDTGGWSYGYTF.

This clonotype was counted ten times or more. The chain couples TRBV20-1 to TRBJ1-1; D is unresolved. Trimming removed 0 bases from V and 6 bases from J, with 11 bases in between. CDR3 size: 13 residues. CDR1 and CDR2 (germline): DFQATT, SNEGSKA (reference sequence). Here the CDR3 DNA reads TGCAGTGCTAGAGATTGGGGTATGGCTGAAGCTTTCTTT. This translates into CSARDWGMAEAFF.

This clonotype was detected only a few times. V is TRBV7-2 and J is TRBJ2-3; tentative D call: TRBD2 (5 bases). The CDR3 is 13 amino acids. Germline lookup yields CDR1 SGHTA and CDR2 FQGNSA. V shed 8 bases and J shed 9 bases, with 18 bases lying between them. The CDR3 sequence is CASDSGNPGTQYF. The CDR3, as DNA: TGTGCCAGCGATTCCGGGAACCCGGGGACGCAGTATTTT.

This clonotype was observed a handful of times. This chain links TRBV7-2 with TRBJ2-7, with 9 bases that match TRBD2. Germline V gene lookup returns CDR1 SGHTA and CDR2 FQGNSA. This CDR3 spans 15 amino acids. V shed 1 base and J 5 bases; nucleotides not matched to a gene: 6. CDR3 bases: TGTGCCAGCAGCTTAGGACTAGCGGAAGGGGACGAGCAGTACTTC. Protein product: CASSLGLAEGDEQYF.

In its sample, this clonotype was seen a few times. This chain links TRBV12-3 or TRBV12-4 with TRBJ1-2; D is ambiguous. The CDR3 totals 13 residues. V was pared by 3 bases and J by 7 bases, with 12 bases between. The CDR3 loop is CASSFVGNPGYTF. The CDR3 DNA sequence: TGTGCCAGCAGTTTTGTGGGGAATCCTGGCTACACCTTC.

There are a few counts of this clonotype. V and J are TRBV7-2 and TRBJ2-2; TRBD1 matches at 7 bases. V lost 3 bases and J lost 8; bases outside the gene matches: 6. CDR3 length equals 14 residues. The germline CDR1 and CDR2 sequences are SGHTA and FQGNSA. This CDR3 is CASSFNRGMGELFF. CDR3 in DNA: TGTGCCAGCAGCTTCAACAGGGGCATGGGGGAGCTGTTTTTT.

The chain recombines TRBV4-2 with TRBJ2-2; 13 bases agree with TRBD2. The CDR3 covers 17 residues. The V gene end was trimmed by 2 bases and the J gene end by 4 bases; junction bases not matched to a gene: 4. Germline loops: CDR1 LGHNA, CDR2 YNFKEQ. CDR3 coding DNA: TGTGCCAGCAGCCAACATACTAGCGGGGGGGCCACCGGGGAGCTGTTTTTT. Encoded protein: CASSQHTSGGATGELFF.

The table lists this clonotype with a few counts. The chain is built from TRBV29-1 and TRBJ2-1, with 10 positions matching TRBD2. With V trimmed by 3 bases and J by 3 bases, 14 bases remained unmatched. The CDR3 is 18 residues long. From germline, CDR1 is SQVTM and CDR2 ANQGSEA. The CDR3 DNA is TGCAGCGTTGAGGGCCGCAGGCTAGCGGGGGACCACTACAATGAGCAGTTCTTC. Protein product: CSVEGRRLAGDHYNEQFF.

The V call is TRBV9, the J call TRBJ1-2; D not certain. Trimming cost V 3 bases and J 11 bases, with 20 bases left between them. This CDR3 is 14 amino acids long. The germline V gene has CDR1 SGDLS and CDR2 YYNGEE. CDR3 sequence reads: CASSEQSTSLGYTF. CDR3 nucleotide sequence: TGTGCCAGCAGCGAGCAGAGTACCTCCCTAGGATACACCTTC.

This clonotype was recorded many times. This sequence joins TRBV20-1 and TRBJ2-2; D is possibly TRBD2 (5 bases). Looked up from germline, CDR1 is DFQATT and CDR2 is SNEGSKA (reference sequence). Trimming shortened V by 5 bases and J by 0 bases, and 7 bases separated the two germline ends. CDR3 length: 13 amino acids. CDR3: CSARGTNTGELFF. The CDR3 DNA reads as TGCAGTGCTCGGGGAACGAACACCGGGGAGCTGTTTTTT.

This clonotype was counted ten times or more. V is TRBV5-6 and J is TRBJ2-5; a possible D gene is TRBD1 (6 bases). Trimming removed 0 bases at V and 3 bases at J, with 9 bases between. The CDR3 runs to 14 residues. Germline CDR1 SGHDT, CDR2 YYEEEE. The CDR3 coding sequence is TGTGCCAGCAGCTTGGGGGGACAAAAAGAGACCCAGTACTTC. Translation gives CASSLGGQKETQYF.